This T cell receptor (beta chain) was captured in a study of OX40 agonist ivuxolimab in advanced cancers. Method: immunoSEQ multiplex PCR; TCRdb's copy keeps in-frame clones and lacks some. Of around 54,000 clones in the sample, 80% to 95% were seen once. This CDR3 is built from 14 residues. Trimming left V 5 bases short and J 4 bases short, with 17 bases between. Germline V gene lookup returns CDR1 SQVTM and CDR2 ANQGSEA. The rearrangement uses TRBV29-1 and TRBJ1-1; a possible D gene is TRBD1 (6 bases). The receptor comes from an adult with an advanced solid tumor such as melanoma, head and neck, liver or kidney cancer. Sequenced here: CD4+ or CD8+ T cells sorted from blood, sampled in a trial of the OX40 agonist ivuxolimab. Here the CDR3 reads CSVRGGYRGTEAFF. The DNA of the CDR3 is TGCAGCGTTAGAGGGGGATATCGTGGCACTGAAGCTTTCTTT.